This TCR beta chain emerged from a study of cytomegalovirus exposure and HLA in healthy donors. Points from the study as a whole: High sensitivity and specificity were reportedly achieved when the classifier diagnosed cytomegalovirus status.

Assay: immunoSEQ multiplex PCR; the TCRdb copy retains only in-frame clones and omits some. The profile covers 100,000 to 150,000 clones, with around nine tenths appearing a single time and roughly 2% taken by the ten largest. Note on this clone: Its antigen is unknown.

The CDR3 has 13 amino acids. Trimming cost V 1 base and J 7 bases, with 8 bases left between them. Looked up from germline, CDR1 is LNHDA and CDR2 is SQIVND (reference sequence). The chain uses TRBV19 and TRBJ2-1; the D is unclear. Specimen: PBMCs. The TCR originated in a woman aged 18 to 35 in good health and CMV-seronegative. CDR3 in amino acids: CASSIGQNNEQFF. Here the CDR3 DNA reads TGTGCCAGTAGTATAGGTCAGAATAATGAGCAGTTCTTC.